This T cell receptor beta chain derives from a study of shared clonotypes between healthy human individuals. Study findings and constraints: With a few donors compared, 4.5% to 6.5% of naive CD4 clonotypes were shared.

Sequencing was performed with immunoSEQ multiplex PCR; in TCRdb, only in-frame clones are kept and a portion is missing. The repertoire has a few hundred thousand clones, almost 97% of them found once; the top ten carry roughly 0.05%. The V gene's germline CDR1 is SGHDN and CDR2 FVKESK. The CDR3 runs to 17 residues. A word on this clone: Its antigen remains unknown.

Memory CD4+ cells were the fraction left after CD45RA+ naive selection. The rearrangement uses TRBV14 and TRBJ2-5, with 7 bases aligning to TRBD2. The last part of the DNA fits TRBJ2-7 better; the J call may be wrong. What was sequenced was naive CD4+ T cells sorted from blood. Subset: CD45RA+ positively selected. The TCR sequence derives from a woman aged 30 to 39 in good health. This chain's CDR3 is CASSHGGLADYSYEQYF. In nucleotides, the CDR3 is TGTGCCAGCAGCCACGGAGGGCTAGCGGATTACTCCTACGAGCAGTACTTC.